The present TCR beta chain was sequenced within a study of T cell repertoires in cytomegalovirus infection (dated by TCRdb to the late 2010s). About the study as a whole: The peptide stimulations were aimed at well-studied HLA-B-restricted epitopes as well as recently identified HLA-C-restricted CMV epitopes, whose presentation resists viral immunomodulation. Because public TCR beta signatures pointed to carriage of CMV infection together with the matching HLA type, the HLA type of each donor mattered for the analysis. Findings and caveats that apply to the study as a whole: The ex vivo response was dominated by HLA-C-restricted CMV-specific TCR beta clonotypes, which also provided the single most frequent clonotype in two of eight donors. In both this cohort and an independent cohort of a few hundred donors, the cumulative frequency of public TCR beta family members distinguished carriers of CMV infection plus the relevant HLA type.

The treatment or condition label of this sample denotes: in vitro stimulation with specific CMV peptide epitopes to enrich CMV-specific T cells. The run used an Illumina HiSeq 1500. TCRdb ran its own pipeline on the public reads, namely fastp trimming at Q25 and MiXCR clone calling, and kept in-frame beta chains. Records with the same CDR3 protein are collapsed into one entry carrying the most frequent genes and DNA. Recorded for this sample are 150,000 or so distinct CDR3 sequences; about 20% of them occurred a single time. The ten largest clonotypes hold about 25% of the sample. This clonotype has a handful of counts. Its cognate antigen has yet to be identified. One base away there is no much larger clone; base qualities are not given. The CDR1 and CDR2 encoded by the germline V gene are MNHGY and SAAAGT. The CDR3 runs 15 residues from the cysteine to the phenylalanine. Only the CDR3 part of the read is kept: 45 bases, read in frame from the first base. For this chain, trimming is 5 bases at the V end and 2 bases at the J end, and the number of junction bases without a gene match is 9.

The V gene is TRBV6-8 and the J gene is TRBJ2-7; 7 central nucleotides agree with TRBD2. The sequence was collected from a human donor in good health (CMV status not recorded). Some clones in this sample may be carry-over from other donors' samples. Here the sequenced sample was CD8+ T cells from cultured PBMCs, taken from culture after CMV antigen stimulation. The sequenced DNA: TGTGCCAGCAGTCCTCGGGACTACCTTACCTACGAGCAGTACTTC. Its amino acids are CASSPRDYLTYEQYF.